The 4 T cell receptor beta chains reported below all come from one sample, sequenced in a study of beta chain features in type 1 diabetes. Every isolated RNA sample was fully reverse transcribed, so sequencing captured expressed TCRB transcripts. Measured with immunoSEQ multiplex PCR; TCRdb has only the in-frame clones, and not every one. The table has roughly 500,000 clones, approximately 10% seen once. The sequencing input was naive CD4+ T cells from blood. These receptors were collected from a woman under 30 in good health.

The chain combines TRBV6-5 with TRBJ1-4; D not certain. CDR3 length: 13 amino acids. The V and J ends lost 2 bases and 7 bases respectively, with 8 bases between them. Germline loops: CDR1 MNHEY, CDR2 SVGAGI. CDR3 in amino acids: CASSYHSPEKLFF. The CDR3 nucleotides read TGTGCCAGCAGTTACCATTCACCTGAAAAACTGTTTTTT.

The rearrangement uses TRBV9 and TRBJ2-2; 8 bases match TRBD1. Looked up from germline, CDR1 is SGDLS and CDR2 is YYNGEE. This CDR3 has 17 amino acids. J was trimmed by 1 base and V by 1 base; bases with no gene match: 6. The CDR3 DNA reads as TGTGCCAGCAGCGTACCCGGACAGGGAAAGAACACCGGGGAGCTGTTTTTT. Translated, it gives CASSVPGQGKNTGELFF. Variable domain in full (rest from reference TRBV9 and TRBJ2-2): DSGVTQTPKHLITATGQRVTLRCSPRSGDLSVYWYQQSLDQGLQFLIQYYNGEERAKGNILERFSAQQFPDLHSELNLSSLELGDSALYFCASSVPGQGKNTGELFFGEGSRLTVL.

This clone has more than one count but fewer than ten. The rearrangement joins TRBV5-1 to TRBJ2-1; 9 bases are a match to TRBD2. Germline V CDR1 and CDR2: SGHRS, YFSETQ. The V gene end was trimmed by 4 bases and the J gene end by 9 bases; junction bases not matched to a gene: 17. The CDR3 totals 17 residues. CDR3 protein: CASSGPLTSGSQPEQFF. CDR3 in DNA: TGCGCCAGCAGCGGGCCTTTGACTAGCGGATCACAGCCTGAGCAGTTCTTC.

A few counts support this clone. The V gene is TRBV2, the J gene TRBJ2-1; D is unresolved. This CDR3 has 14 residues. The V and J ends lost 9 bases and 0 bases respectively, with 12 bases between them. Looked up from germline, CDR1 is SNHLY and CDR2 is FYNNEI. Here the CDR3 DNA reads TGTGCCAGAACGCCCAAAAGCTCCTACAATGAGCAGTTCTTC. Translating it yields CARTPKSSYNEQFF.